This is a list of T cell receptor beta chains from one sample in a study of control samples from healthy donors and cancer patients. Profiling relied on immunoSEQ multiplex PCR, and the TCRdb table lists in-frame clones only, not all of them. Seen here are tens of thousands of clones, almost 90% observed once, and the top ten hold approximately 40%. Sequenced: PBMCs. The receptors shown here come from a man aged 50 to 60 with head and neck cancer. CDR3s include the opening cysteine and the closing phenylalanine or tryptophan. D genes are given only for firm matches. Clone size is not always given. Where it is, it says once, few, many or a class for expanded clones.

clone_size	v_call	j_call	d_call	cdr3_nt	cdr3_aa
once	TRBV7-2	TRBJ2-2	.	TGTGCCAGCAGTCTAGCGTCCGGGGTCACCGGGGAGCTGTTTTTT	CASSLASGVTGELFF
.	TRBV6-5	TRBJ2-1	TRBD2	TGTGCCAGCAGTTTAACCGGGACTAGCGGGAGTGATGAGCAGTTCTTC	CASSLTGTSGSDEQFF
.	TRBV3-1/TRBV3-2	TRBJ2-7	TRBD1	TGTGCCAGCAGCCAGGCTGCGGACAGGTTCTACGAGCAGTACTTC	CASSQAADRFYEQYF
.	TRBV14	TRBJ1-1	.	TGTGCCAGCAGCCAAGGGGCGGGGGTTAACACTGAAGCTTTCTTT	CASSQGAGVNTEAFF
.	TRBV20-1	TRBJ2-1	.	TGCAGTGCTAGGACTACGGATGAGCAGTTCTTC	CSARTTDEQFF
.	TRBV19	TRBJ2-3	.	TGTGCCAGTAGTATAGGGAGTGCCACAGATACGCAGTATTTT	CASSIGSATDTQYF
.	TRBV5-1	TRBJ1-6	.	TGCGCCAGCAGCTTATCAGGGATCTATAATTCACCCCTCCACTTT	CASSLSGIYNSPLHF
.	TRBV5-1	TRBJ2-7	.	TGCGCCAGCAGCCGGGTTCAAGGAGGTGTCAACGAGCAGTACTTC	CASSRVQGGVNEQYF
.	TRBV2	TRBJ2-1	.	TGTGCCAGCAGGTACGGGCCCAGTAGCTCCTACAATGAGCAGTTCTTC	CASRYGPSSSYNEQFF
.	TRBV20-1	TRBJ2-1	.	TGCAGTGCTAGTCCCTTGAATAATGAGCAGTTCTTC	CSASPLNNEQFF
once	TRBV19	TRBJ2-3	.	TGTGCCAGTAGCACCGCTAGCGCGGCCAAGGGCACAGATACGCAGTATTTT	CASSTASAAKGTDTQYF
.	TRBV10-3	TRBJ2-7	TRBD2	TGTGCCATCAGTTCGGGACTAGCGGGAGCGGGTTACGAGCAGTACTTC	CAISSGLAGAGYEQYF
once	TRBV18	TRBJ2-2	.	TGTGCCAGCTCACCTAGGCAGGGACCCACCGGGGAGCTGTTTTTT	CASSPRQGPTGELFF
few	TRBV29-1	TRBJ2-5	.	TGCAGCGTTGGGTCGGTAGGGGAGACCCAGTACTTC	CSVGSVGETQYF
.	TRBV3-1/TRBV3-2	TRBJ1-2	.	TGTGCCAGCAGCCAAGTCGGGGTAGCTAACTATGGCTACACCTTC	CASSQVGVANYGYTF
few	TRBV7-9	TRBJ1-2	.	TGTGCCAGCAGCCATACAGGGAACTATGGCTACACCTTC	CASSHTGNYGYTF
.	TRBV11-2	TRBJ2-1	TRBD2	TGTGCCAGCAGCTCCTACTCTAGCGGGAGTCAGAATGAGCAGTTCTTC	CASSSYSSGSQNEQFF
.	TRBV7-9	TRBJ2-7	TRBD1	TGTGCCAGCAGCTCACCGGGACAGGGATACGAGCAGTACTTC	CASSSPGQGYEQYF
.	TRBV30	TRBJ2-1	TRBD2	TGTGCCTGGAGGAGGACTAGCGGGGGGAGCTCCTACAATGAGCAGTTCTTC	CAWRRTSGGSSYNEQFF
.	TRBV5-1	TRBJ1-1	.	TGCGCCAGCAGCTTGGTAGTTCCAGGGAACACTGGAGCTTTCTTT	CASSLVVPGNTGAFF
.	TRBV7-9	TRBJ2-3	TRBD1	TGTGCCAGCAGCGCCCGGGACAGGGGGTCAGATACGCAGTATTTT	CASSARDRGSDTQYF
.	TRBV4-2	TRBJ2-7	.	TGTGCCAGCAGCCAAGATCCAGAGGGCGCTTACGAGCAGTACTTC	CASSQDPEGAYEQYF
.	TRBV28	TRBJ2-5	.	TGTGCCAGCAGTTCCCGGACCCAGTACTTC	CASSSRTQYF
.	TRBV28	TRBJ1-3	.	TGTGCCAGCAGGACTTCTGGAAACACCATATATTTT	CASRTSGNTIYF
.	TRBV9	TRBJ2-7	.	TGTGCCAGCAGCGGCGGTGGCGGTAGGGGGGCGCACTACGAGCAGTACTTC	CASSGGGGRGAHYEQYF
.	TRBV5-6	TRBJ2-7	TRBD2	TGTGCCAGCAGCCGGGGGTGGACTAGCGTGGAATACGAGCAGTACTTC	CASSRGWTSVEYEQYF
.	TRBV5-5	TRBJ1-2	TRBD1	TGTGCCAGCAGCGCCAGGACAGGCTATGGCTACACCTTC	CASSARTGYGYTF
.	TRBV10-3	TRBJ1-1	TRBD1	TGTGCCATCAGTCCAGACAGGGATGACACTGAAGCTTTCTTT	CAISPDRDDTEAFF
.	TRBV11-2	TRBJ1-5	TRBD1	TGTGCCAGCAGCGTAACAGGGACAGTCGGTCAGCCCCAGCATTTT	CASSVTGTVGQPQHF
.	TRBV28	TRBJ2-3	TRBD2	TGTGCCAGCCGGACTAGCGGCACAGATACGCAGTATTTT	CASRTSGTDTQYF
.	TRBV28	TRBJ1-4	.	TGTGCCAGCAGCGTTGCAAGGGTTGAAAAACTGTTTTTT	CASSVARVEKLFF
once	TRBV5-1	TRBJ2-3	TRBD2	TGCGCCAGCAGCTTGGGTAGCGGGACAGATACGCAGTATTTT	CASSLGSGTDTQYF
.	TRBV7-9	TRBJ2-1	.	TGTGCCAGCAGCCCTACTAGCTCAGGGGAGCAGTTCTTC	CASSPTSSGEQFF
.	TRBV11-2	TRBJ2-3	.	TGTGCCAGCAGCTTAGTTTGGGGCCCAGCGGATACGCAGTATTTT	CASSLVWGPADTQYF
once	TRBV3-1/TRBV3-2	TRBJ2-7	TRBD2	TGTGCCAGCAGTATCCGGACTAGCGGGAGGAGGGACGAGCAGTACTTC	CASSIRTSGRRDEQYF
.	TRBV28	TRBJ2-7	TRBD1	TGTGCCAGCAGGGAAACCGGGACAGGGACCTACGAGCAGTACTTC	CASRETGTGTYEQYF
.	TRBV6-5	TRBJ1-3	.	TGTGCCAGCACGGGCGCTGAGGCTGGAAACACCATATATTTT	CASTGAEAGNTIYF
.	TRBV6-1	TRBJ2-6	.	TGTGCCAGCAGTCCCAGGCTTGACGCCAACGTCCTGACTTTC	CASSPRLDANVLTF
.	TRBV7-2	TRBJ2-5	TRBD2	TGTGCCAGCAGCTTAAGACTAGCGCGGGGTGAGACCCAGTACTTC	CASSLRLARGETQYF
.	TRBV6-5	TRBJ1-3	TRBD1	TGTGCCAGCAGAGAGGACAGGGGCGCTGGAAACACCATATATTTT	CASREDRGAGNTIYF
once	TRBV27	TRBJ2-6	.	TGTGCCAGCGGGCCTTTAATGGGGGCCAACGTCCTGACTTTC	CASGPLMGANVLTF
once	TRBV19	TRBJ1-5	.	TGTGCCAGTATACGAGGGCCCGGTCAGCCCCAGCATTTT	CASIRGPGQPQHF
.	TRBV27	TRBJ2-2	.	TGTGCCAGCAGTTTCGCGGCTGGGGCGAACACCGGGGAGCTGTTTTTT	CASSFAAGANTGELFF
.	TRBV5-5	TRBJ2-5	.	TGTGCCAGCAGCTTAAACCAAGAGACCCAGTACTTC	CASSLNQETQYF
.	TRBV20-1	TRBJ2-3	.	TGCAGTGCCGACGATAGGGATACGCAGTATTTT	CSADDRDTQYF
once	TRBV6-6	TRBJ1-6	.	TGTGCCAGCAGTTACGGGGAGCATAATTCACCCCTCCACTTT	CASSYGEHNSPLHF
.	TRBV3-1/TRBV3-2	TRBJ2-3	.	TGTGCCAGCAGCCAAAACTTAGCGTCAGATACGCAGTATTTT	CASSQNLASDTQYF
.	TRBV5-6	TRBJ2-1	.	TGTGCCAGCAGCCTCGGACTTCTCGCCTACAATGAGCAGTTCTTC	CASSLGLLAYNEQFF
once	TRBV7-3	TRBJ2-3	TRBD1	TGTGCCAGCAGCCTCAACAGACAGGGTGAGCAGTATTTT	CASSLNRQGEQYF
.	TRBV19	TRBJ1-6	.	TGTGCCAGTAGTAGCCGCTCCGATAATTCACCCCTCCACTTT	CASSSRSDNSPLHF
.	TRBV19	TRBJ2-7	TRBD1	TGTGCCAGTAGTACCGTACCGGGACAGGGCTACGAGCAGTACTTC	CASSTVPGQGYEQYF
.	TRBV6-5	TRBJ2-6	.	TGTGCCGGCAACCCGAGCTCTGGGGCCAACGTCCTGACTTTC	CAGNPSSGANVLTF
.	TRBV7-9	TRBJ1-5	.	TGTGCCAGCAGCCCGGACAGAAGCGATCAGCCCCAGCATTTT	CASSPDRSDQPQHF
once	TRBV15	TRBJ2-5	.	TGTGCCACCAGCAGGGACTGGCAAGAGACCCAGTACTTC	CATSRDWQETQYF
.	TRBV5-1	TRBJ2-3	.	TGCGCCAGCAGCGTTGGTCCCGTGGGCACAGATACGCAGTATTTT	CASSVGPVGTDTQYF
.	TRBV27	TRBJ2-5	TRBD2	TGTGCCAGCGGGGCGGGAGGACGTGGCGAGACCCAGTACTTC	CASGAGGRGETQYF
.	TRBV15	TRBJ2-2	.	TGTGCCACCAGCAGGGGGCGGGGCACCGGGGAGCTGTTTTTT	CATSRGRGTGELFF
once	TRBV15	TRBJ2-2	.	TGTGCCACCAGCAGAGGGGGGGTTCCCACCGGGGAGCTGTTTTTT	CATSRGGVPTGELFF
.	TRBV3-1/TRBV3-2	TRBJ1-5	.	TGTGCCAGCAGCCAAGATCGCCGGGTTCAGCCCCAGCATTTT	CASSQDRRVQPQHF
.	TRBV7-2	TRBJ2-1	TRBD2	TGTGCCAGCAGCATTAGCGGGGCCCACAATGAGCAGTTCTTC	CASSISGAHNEQFF